What follows are 13 T cell receptor beta chains derived from one specimen sequenced in a study of shared clonotypes between healthy human individuals. Clones were sequenced by immunoSEQ multiplex PCR, and TCRdb holds only the in-frame ones, with some missing. Of millions of clones in the sample, roughly 93% were seen once. Sequencing input: naive CD4+ T cells from PBMCs. The subset was: CD45RA+ positively selected. The origin of the receptors is a man between 18 and 35 years old in good health. Some clones in this sample may be carry-over from other donors' samples.

The rearrangement uses TRBV27 and TRBJ1-2; 7 bases map to TRBD1. CDR1 and CDR2 from the germline V gene are MNHEY and SMNVEV (reference sequence). J was trimmed by 5 bases and V by 4 bases; bases with no gene match: 13. This CDR3 is 16 amino acids long. CDR3 bases: TGTGCCAGCAGTTCTACAGGGGCGAGGTCCCTATATGGCTACACCTTC. Its translation is CASSSTGARSLYGYTF.

This chain joins TRBV11-1 and TRBJ1-2; D may be TRBD1 (6 bases). Trimming cost V 3 bases and J 6 bases, with 17 bases left between them. Germline loops: CDR1 SGHAT, CDR2 FQDESV (reference sequence). This CDR3 is 15 amino acids long. CDR3 sequence (DNA): TGTGCCAGCAGCTTCGGGGGCGTCTTCGGTGATGGCTACACCTTC. Translating gives CASSFGGVFGDGYTF.

The chain employs TRBV9 and TRBJ2-1; unclear D gene. V lost 4 bases to trimming and J lost 4 bases, with 6 bases between them. The CDR3 consists of 12 residues. Germline V lookup: CDR1 SGDLS, CDR2 YYNGEE. Here the CDR3 DNA reads TGTGCCAGCAGCCTGGATTACAATGAGCAGTTCTTC. It translates to CASSLDYNEQFF.

The rearrangement joins TRBV27 to TRBJ2-3; D perhaps matches TRBD2 (5 bases). Trimming left V 3 bases short and J 2 bases short, with 12 bases between. Germline CDR1 MNHEY, CDR2 SMNVEV (reference sequence). The CDR3 loop spans 15 amino acids. CDR3 protein: CASSFQPRDTDTQYF. The DNA of the CDR3 is TGTGCCAGCAGTTTTCAGCCCCGGGACACAGATACGCAGTATTTT.

This rearrangement joins TRBV19 to TRBJ1-5; maybe TRBD1 (6 bases). The germline CDR1 and CDR2 sequences are LNHDA and SQIVND (reference sequence). V lost 7 bases to trimming and J lost 0 bases, with 22 bases between them. The CDR3 has 18 amino acids. CDR3 amino acids: CASIGSQGQSYSNQPQHF. The CDR3 DNA sequence: TGTGCCAGTATTGGGTCCCAAGGACAGAGTTATAGCAATCAGCCCCAGCATTTT.

The chain joins TRBV14 to TRBJ2-7; D unresolved. V lost 6 bases, J lost 1 base, and 10 bases lay in between. Germline CDR1 is SGHDN and CDR2 is FVKESK. The CDR3 contains 13 residues. The DNA for the CDR3 is TGTGCCAGCAGAACCACAAGATCCTACGAGCAGTACTTC. Its protein product is CASRTTRSYEQYF.

A remark on this clone: Additional DNA sequences in this sample encode the identical CDR3. The V call is TRBV10-3, the J call TRBJ2-2; D is unresolved. This CDR3 is built from 11 residues. The ends were cut back, 8 bases at V and 6 bases at J, with 7 bases in the middle. CDR1 ENHRY and CDR2 SYGVKD come from the germline V gene. CDR3 coding DNA: TGTGCCATCCGTGGGGCCGGGGAGCTGTTTTTT. Encoded protein: CAIRGAGELFF.

The chain recombines TRBV30 with TRBJ1-4, with a possible D match to TRBD1 (5 bases). The CDR3 has 15 residues. The V end lost 1 base, the J end lost 3 bases, and 12 bases lay between the germline ends. The germline CDR1 and CDR2 sequences are GTSNPN and SVGIG (reference sequence). CDR3 protein: CAWSGGVGANEKLFF. CDR3 coding DNA: TGTGCCTGGAGTGGGGGCGTGGGAGCTAATGAAAAACTGTTTTTT.

This clone was seen a few times. The chain joins TRBV16 to TRBJ2-7, with D perhaps TRBD2 (7 bases). This CDR3 is built from 14 residues. Germline lookup yields CDR1 KGHSY and CDR2 FQNENV. V was clipped by 2 bases and J by 6 bases, with 14 bases between them. CDR3 DNA: TGTGCCAGCAGCCAACTCAGGGAGGGGGTCGAGCAGTACTTC. Encoded protein: CASSQLREGVEQYF.

The CDR3 here is CASSLNAGQGSETQYF. The CDR3 nucleotides are TGTGCCAGCAGCTTAAACGCGGGACAGGGGTCAGAGACCCAGTACTTC. V and J are TRBV7-7 and TRBJ2-5; 10 positions match TRBD1. The germline gives CDR1 SSHAT, CDR2 FNYEAQ (reference sequence). With V trimmed by 2 bases and J by 4 bases, 7 bases remained unmatched. CDR3 length: 16 residues.

The chain carries TRBV5-5 and TRBJ1-2; D might be TRBD1 (6 bases). Germline loops: CDR1 SGHKS, CDR2 YYEKEE (reference sequence). V lost 0 bases to trimming and J lost 4 bases, with 10 bases between them. The CDR3 totals 14 residues. The CDR3 here is CASSLGTVSYGYTF. CDR3 sequence (DNA): TGTGCCAGCAGCTTGGGGACAGTGAGCTATGGCTACACCTTC.

This chain links TRBV7-2 with TRBJ1-5; no clear D. The CDR3 contains 13 residues. The V and J ends lost 1 base and 8 bases respectively, with 9 bases between them. Germline CDR1 reads SGHTA; CDR2 reads FQGNSA. CDR3 sequence (DNA): TGTGCCAGCAGCTTAGGCTGGGGTGAGCCCCAGCATTTT. Protein product: CASSLGWGEPQHF.

V gene TRBV27 combines with J gene TRBJ1-4; D is perhaps TRBD1 (5 bases). The CDR3 is made up of 13 amino acids. Germline V CDR1 and CDR2: MNHEY, SMNVEV (reference sequence). V was shortened by 0 bases and J by 13 bases, with 12 bases between the two germline ends. In nucleotides, the CDR3 is TGTGCCAGCAGTTTATCGTCTCGGGGCACACTGTTTTTT. Translated, it gives CASSLSSRGTLFF.